These 27 T cell receptor beta chains were all obtained from the same sample, sequenced in a study of T cells after yellow fever vaccination. TCRdb passed the 5' RACE reads through MiXCR, listing each CDR3 protein once. Among around 250,000 distinct CDR3 sequences listed, around 7% were seen once. The sample here was CD4+ T cells sorted from PBMCs, taken 15 days after the yellow fever booster vaccination. The origin of the receptors is a man aged 30 to 45 who received the YFV17D yellow fever vaccine.

This clonotype was seen repeatedly, ten times or more. The V and J genes are TRBV7-2 and TRBJ1-4, with D hard to call. This CDR3 is 16 amino acids long. Germline V gene data show CDR1 as SGHTA and CDR2 as FQGNSA. Trimming pared 5 bases from V and 3 bases from J, leaving 16 bases between. The CDR3 bases are TGTGCCAGCAGCCCCGACAACTCACGATCTAATGAAAAACTGTTTTTT. It specifies CASSPDNSRSNEKLFF.

The CDR3 coding sequence is TGCAGTGTCCGGACAGGGACAGAGACCCAGTACTTC. Translating it yields CSVRTGTETQYF. The chain couples TRBV20-1 to TRBJ2-5; 8 bases are shared with TRBD1. V shed 7 bases and J 4 bases; nucleotides not matched to a gene: 5. Germline assignment: CDR1 DFQATT and CDR2 SNEGSKA (reference sequence). This CDR3 is built from 12 residues.

This clonotype has more than one count but fewer than ten. The chain is built from TRBV12-3 or TRBV12-4 and TRBJ1-5; TRBD1 is a possible D gene (5 bases). This CDR3 spans 13 amino acids. The V end lost 6 bases, the J end lost 4 bases, and 10 bases lay between the germline ends. The CDR3 region has the DNA TGTGCCAGCAGGTGGGAGGGGAATCAGCCCCAGCATTTT. Translated: CASRWEGNQPQHF.

The chain uses TRBV12-3 or TRBV12-4 and TRBJ1-1; maybe TRBD1 (5 bases). CDR3 size: 13 residues. The V end was cut by 5 bases, the J end by 7 bases, with 14 bases between. The CDR3 is CASSDPGRSEAFF. CDR3 DNA: TGTGCCAGCAGTGATCCGGGACGGAGTGAAGCTTTCTTT.

This clonotype was counted a few times. This rearrangement joins TRBV5-1 to TRBJ2-1; TRBD1 matches at 9 bases. Germline V CDR1 and CDR2: SGHRS, YFSETQ. The CDR3 has 14 amino acids. The J segment lost 8 bases and the V segment lost 4 bases, leaving 7 bases of the junction unmatched. CDR3 coding DNA: TGCGCCAGCAGCAACCGGGACAGGGTGGATGAGCAGTTCTTC. Encoded protein: CASSNRDRVDEQFF. Combining the CDR3 with reference TRBV5-1 and TRBJ2-1 gives the whole variable domain KAGVTQTPRYLIKTRGQQVTLSCSPISGHRSVSWYQQTPGQGLQFLFEYFSETQRNKGNFPGRFSGRQFSNSRSEMNVSTLELGDSALYLCASSNRDRVDEQFFGPGTRLTVL.

The chain has TRBV9 and TRBJ2-7, with 13 bases fitting TRBD2. Germline values: CDR1 SGDLS, CDR2 YYNGEE. J was trimmed by 6 bases and V by 2 bases; bases with no gene match: 8. CDR3 length equals 16 residues. The CDR3, as DNA: TGTGCCAGCAGCGTCGGACTAGCGGGAGAGGAAGGCGAGCAGTACTTC. Translated, it gives CASSVGLAGEEGEQYF.

This clonotype occurred many times. V gene TRBV12-3 or TRBV12-4 combines with J gene TRBJ2-1; a weak D match, TRBD2 (6 bases). This CDR3 is 14 amino acids long. V was cut by 6 bases and J by 2 bases, with 11 bases left in between. CDR3 protein: CASRTGLPYNEQFF. CDR3 sequence (DNA): TGTGCCAGCAGGACGGGACTGCCCTACAATGAGCAGTTCTTC.

The chain recombines TRBV7-3 with TRBJ2-3, with a possible D match to TRBD2 (5 bases). From germline, CDR1 is SGHTA and CDR2 FQGTGA. V was cut by 1 base and J by 0 bases, with 23 bases left in between. The CDR3 covers 20 residues. CDR3 bases: TGTGCCAGCAGCTTAATCCGGACTGGATACGGCGGACGGAGCACAGATACGCAGTATTTT. This translates into CASSLIRTGYGGRSTDTQYF.

The chain couples TRBV5-1 to TRBJ2-1, with 9 bases identical to TRBD1. The CDR3 sequence is 15 residues long. Losses at the gene ends were 4 bases for V and 7 bases for J; bases not matched to a gene: 9. Germline V gives CDR1 SGHRS, CDR2 YFSETQ. CDR3 amino acids: CASSLLQGAQNEQFF. CDR3 nucleotide sequence: TGCGCCAGCAGCCTACTACAGGGGGCGCAGAATGAGCAGTTCTTC.

This clonotype came up a few times. The chain is built from TRBV6-2 or TRBV6-3 and TRBJ2-1; D is undetermined. CDR3 length equals 14 residues. The germline V gene encodes CDR1 MNHEY and CDR2 SVGEGT. V was cut by 10 bases and J by 1 base, with 14 bases left in between. The CDR3 sequence: CATVPAKSYNEQFF. The CDR3 DNA is TGTGCCACTGTCCCGGCGAAGTCCTACAATGAGCAGTTCTTC.

The V call is TRBV20-1, the J call TRBJ2-7; D is unclear. The length of the CDR3 is 14 residues. The V end lost 3 bases, the J end lost 0 bases, and 12 bases lay between the germline ends. CDR1 DFQATT and CDR2 SNEGSKA come from the germline V gene (reference sequence). The CDR3 coding sequence is TGCAGTGCTAGGAGGAGCCCGAGCTCCTACGAGCAGTACTTC. Translation: CSARRSPSSYEQYF.

This chain joins TRBV11-2 and TRBJ2-7; the D gene is possibly TRBD2 (6 bases). The V and J ends lost 5 bases and 4 bases respectively, with 21 bases between them. The CDR3 covers 16 residues. Germline V gene data show CDR1 as SGHAT and CDR2 as FQNNGV. The CDR3 here is CASSHTNSRGIYEQYF. DNA for the CDR3: TGTGCCAGCAGCCACACTAACTCCCGGGGGATATACGAGCAGTACTTC. The entire variable domain, with the rest obtained from reference TRBV11-2 and TRBJ2-7, is as follows: EAGVAQSPRYKIIEKRQSVAFWCNPISGHATLYWYQQILGQGPKLLIQFQNNGVVDDSQLPKDRFSAERLKGVDSTLKIQPAKLEDSAVYLCASSHTNSRGIYEQYFGPGTRLTVT.

The sample holds a few counts of this clonotype. The V and J genes are TRBV6-1 and TRBJ1-1, with a tentative D call TRBD1 (6 bases). Germline CDR1 and CDR2: MNHNS and SASEGT. This CDR3 has 13 amino acids. V dropped 8 bases and J dropped 4 bases, with 14 bases sitting between them. The CDR3 DNA reads TGTGCCAGCGGACACAGGGTCGGCACTGAAGCTTTCTTT. It encodes CASGHRVGTEAFF.

This clonotype was seen more than once but under ten times. The rearrangement joins TRBV18 to TRBJ2-1, with D unresolved. With 3 bases removed from V and 3 bases from J, the gap between germline ends came to 12 bases. The CDR3 is 15 amino acids. Germline V gene lookup returns CDR1 KGHSH and CDR2 LQKENI. The CDR3 loop reads CASSPQEHIYNEQFF. As DNA, the CDR3 is TGTGCCAGCTCACCCCAAGAACATATCTACAATGAGCAGTTCTTC.

This clonotype was counted many times. The chain has TRBV24-1 and TRBJ2-5, with D perhaps matching TRBD2 (6 bases). The germline V gene has CDR1 KGHDR and CDR2 SFDVKD. Trimming cost V 3 bases and J 4 bases, with 11 bases left between them. The CDR3 spans 14 residues. This CDR3 is CATSDSLGGETQYF. The CDR3 DNA is TGTGCCACCAGTGATAGTCTGGGGGGAGAGACCCAGTACTTC.

The sample holds a few counts of this clonotype. This sequence joins TRBV7-2 and TRBJ2-2; 8 nucleotides align to TRBD1. The germline V gene encodes CDR1 SGHTA and CDR2 FQGNSA. Germline trimming cut 2 bases from V and 3 bases from J; bases unmatched to any gene: 5. CDR3 length: 16 residues. The CDR3: CASSLFGQGYTGELFF. The DNA for the CDR3 is TGTGCCAGCAGCTTATTTGGACAGGGATACACCGGGGAGCTGTTTTTT.

The chain couples TRBV9 to TRBJ2-7; D is perhaps TRBD2 (5 bases). This CDR3 has 15 residues. V was clipped by 4 bases and J by 2 bases, with 16 bases between them. The germline V gene has CDR1 SGDLS and CDR2 YYNGEE. CDR3 region: CASSTASSPAYEQYF. The DNA of the CDR3 is TGTGCCAGCAGCACCGCTAGCTCTCCGGCCTACGAGCAGTACTTC. Variable domain in full (rest from reference TRBV9 and TRBJ2-7): DSGVTQTPKHLITATGQRVTLRCSPRSGDLSVYWYQQSLDQGLQFLIQYYNGEERAKGNILERFSAQQFPDLHSELNLSSLELGDSALYFCASSTASSPAYEQYFGPGTRLTVT.

This clonotype was seen at least ten times. V and J are TRBV12-3 or TRBV12-4 and TRBJ2-7, with 11 bases matching TRBD2. The length of the CDR3 is 15 residues. V gave up 5 bases and J gave up 7 bases; unmatched junction bases: 10. CDR3: CASSVTSGGPQEQYF. CDR3 sequence (DNA): TGTGCCAGCAGTGTAACTAGCGGGGGCCCTCAAGAGCAGTACTTC.

The chain carries TRBV5-1 and TRBJ2-5; D is perhaps TRBD1 or TRBD2 (5 bases each). V lost 4 bases, J lost 1 base, and 11 bases lay in between. The length of the CDR3 is 14 residues. Germline V gene lookup returns CDR1 SGHRS and CDR2 YFSETQ. The CDR3 sequence is CASSVGTFQETQYF. In DNA, the CDR3 is TGCGCCAGCAGCGTAGGGACCTTCCAAGAGACCCAGTACTTC.

The V gene is TRBV3-1, the J gene TRBJ2-1; D may correspond to TRBD1 or TRBD2 (5 bases each). Germline CDR1 and CDR2: LGHDT and YNNKEL (reference sequence). The CDR3 has 15 residues. The V and J ends lost 4 bases and 7 bases respectively, with 17 bases between them. The CDR3 DNA reads as TGTGCCAGCAGCCCCGAACCGGGGACGGGGAATGAGCAGTTCTTC. Protein: CASSPEPGTGNEQFF.

At least ten counts were recorded for this clonotype. V usage is TRBV4-1 and J usage is TRBJ2-5; D gene ambiguous. Germline CDR1 is MGHRA and CDR2 is YSYEKL. The ends were cut back, 6 bases at V and 2 bases at J, with 13 bases in the middle. This CDR3 is built from 14 residues. The chain's CDR3 is CASSPHLKQETQYF. The CDR3 DNA is TGCGCCAGCAGTCCCCACCTTAAACAAGAGACCCAGTACTTC.

The gene calls are TRBV5-1 and TRBJ1-1; D not certain. The CDR3 contains 16 residues. CDR1 and CDR2 from the germline V gene are SGHRS and YFSETQ. V lost 0 bases, J lost 0 bases, and 12 bases lay in between. The CDR3 DNA follows: TGCGCCAGCAGCTTGGATGGTCCATACATGAACACTGAAGCTTTCTTT. Translating gives CASSLDGPYMNTEAFF.

This clonotype was observed a few times. The CDR3, as DNA: TGTGCCAGCAGCCCACGAGCGGGATTTGGTACAGATACGCAGTATTTT. Translation: CASSPRAGFGTDTQYF. The gene calls are TRBV9 and TRBJ2-3, with TRBD2 identical over 7 bases. Germline CDR1 reads SGDLS; CDR2 reads YYNGEE. This CDR3 is 16 amino acids long. With 4 bases clipped from V and 3 bases from J, the junction kept 11 bases outside the gene matches.

This chain connects TRBV30 to TRBJ2-3; no clear D gene. Germline CDR1 GTSNPN, CDR2 SVGIG (reference sequence). V was shortened by 0 bases and J by 5 bases, with 9 bases between the two germline ends. The CDR3 totals 13 residues. This CDR3 reads CAWSVVSQDTQYF. As DNA, the CDR3 is TGTGCCTGGAGTGTAGTGTCACAAGATACGCAGTATTTT.

This clonotype was found many times. V gene TRBV27 combines with J gene TRBJ2-2; 7 bases line up with TRBD2. V shed 7 bases and J 5 bases; nucleotides not matched to a gene: 7. Looked up from germline, CDR1 is MNHEY and CDR2 is SMNVEV (reference sequence). The CDR3 sequence is 14 residues long. CDR3 in DNA: TGTGCCAGCAAGGGCGGGAGTGGGACCGGGGAGCTGTTTTTT. It yields the protein CASKGGSGTGELFF.

This clonotype was observed a few times. J is TRBJ2-1 and V is TRBV5-6; D is unclear. The germline V gene encodes CDR1 SGHDT and CDR2 YYEEEE. The ends were cut back, 1 base at V and 7 bases at J, with 9 bases in the middle. This CDR3 region has 13 residues. The CDR3 nucleotides are TGTGCCAGCAGCTTGTTTTGGGGTAATGAGCAGTTCTTC. As protein: CASSLFWGNEQFF. Filled out from reference TRBV5-6 and TRBJ2-1, the complete variable domain reads DAGVTQSPTHLIKTRGQQVTLRCSPKSGHDTVSWYQQALGQGPQFIFQYYEEEERQRGNFPDRFSGHQFPNYSSELNVNALLLGDSALYLCASSLFWGNEQFFGPGTRLTVL.

This clonotype was counted ten times or more. The CDR3 DNA follows: TGTGCCACCAGTGAGGCTAGCGGTCGGGGGACAGATACGCAGTATTTT. Its translation: CATSEASGRGTDTQYF. The chain employs TRBV24-1 and TRBJ2-3; 7 nucleotides line up with TRBD2. V trimming: 4 bases; J trimming: 3 bases; junction bases outside the gene matches: 9. The germline gives CDR1 KGHDR, CDR2 SFDVKD. This CDR3 has 16 amino acids.